This T cell receptor beta chain was sequenced in a study of Graves' ophthalmopathy and Graves' hyperthyroidism. This clonotype was counted only a few times. The antigen is unknown. From RNA, the CDR3 regions of TCR beta chains were amplified and sequenced. HTBI primers served in a first-round RT-PCR, which a second-round multiplex PCR followed. MiXCR, applied by TCRdb to the multiplex PCR reads, yields one record per CDR3 protein. The sample carries over a million distinct CDR3 sequences, about 36% recorded once. Study conclusions and caveats: It was with 70.59% sensitivity and around 75% specificity that the model predicted ophthalmopathy progression. Most thyroid clonotypes with frequency above 0.001 were detected in blood too.

The CDR3 has 15 residues. The germline CDR1 and CDR2 sequences are MDHEN and SYDVKM. V shed 6 bases and J 5 bases; nucleotides not matched to a gene: 11. The sample taken for sequencing was peripheral blood or thyroid tissue (not recorded which). The genes are TRBV28 and TRBJ2-7, with 9 bases fitting TRBD1. This clonotype originated in an adult man with Graves' hyperthyroidism. Here the CDR3 DNA reads TGTGCCAGCAGCAGGACAGGGGTCCATTCCCACGAGCAGTACTTC. This gives the protein CASSRTGVHSHEQYF.